This T cell receptor beta chain came from a study of CD8+ T cells in alopecia areata (dated by TCRdb to the late 2010s). Concerning the study at large: The treated patients took part in an open-label pilot trial in which moderate-to-severe alopecia areata was treated with oral tofacitinib at 5 to 10 mg twice daily. Tofacitinib was administered for 6 to 18 months, and 6 months of follow-up off drug were then conducted to assess delayed response and recurrence. Scalp clonality was compared across normal scalp (n=4), patchy alopecia areata scalp (n=8), and alopecia totalis/universalis scalp (n=8). TCRbeta CDR3 regions were amplified by immunoSEQ multiplex PCR using 35 Vbeta forward and 13 Jbeta reverse primers. Human TCRbeta sequencing covered scalp tissue and sorted CD4+ and CD8+ peripheral blood T cells from patchy and totalis/universalis alopecia areata patients and healthy controls. Disease severity in treated patients was measured with the SALT score, which quantifies the percentage of affected scalp surface area. High-throughput TCRbeta sequencing was used to examine T cell clonal expansion in alopecia areata in both the C3H/HeJ mouse model and human patients. Biopsies were taken from tofacitinib-treated patients at baseline and again at 4 and 24 weeks into treatment, and several of those patients also had a later scalp biopsy. The RNA source kit depended on sample type: the PAXgene miRNA kit for fixed scalp, the miRNeasy kit for PBMCs, and the RNeasy kit for mouse skin. The research as a whole found: During tofacitinib treatment, many expanded lesional clones stuck around in both scalp and blood, and this persistence may partly explain why relapse happens after treatment is stopped. Resident alphabeta T cells in normal human skin are also sequenced, complicating scalp TCR repertoire analysis, unlike mouse skin dominated by gammadelta T cells. With tofacitinib, both scalp clonality and the number of expanded CD8+ clones among the top 100 scalp clones went down significantly. Because the treated cohort was small and included a single nonresponder, larger studies are needed to assess links between baseline CD8+ expansion and response. Compared with normal scalp, lesional scalp had higher clonality and more expanded CD8+ clones, particularly in alopecia totalis/universalis, a pattern that suggests antigenic drive. Shared TCR sequences between patients were less evident than in mice, which may be partly attributable to HLA diversity in the patient population.

Taken with the paper, the label for treatment or condition translates to: oral pan-JAK inhibitor, 5-10 mg twice daily. Lesional scalp punch biopsies and peripheral blood were collected from alopecia areata patients. PBMCs were isolated by density centrifugation and stained for CD3, CD4 and CD8, and CD4+ and CD8+ T cells were sorted on a FACSAria. In the germline V gene, CDR1 corresponds to MGHDK and CDR2 to SYGVNS. The CDR3 covers 14 residues, taking in both the cysteine and the phenylalanine. Only CDR3 DNA is held: 42 bases, read in frame from base 1. Cut back by 5 bases and 2 bases, the V and J ends lie 12 bases apart. The library was made by the immunoSEQ multiplex PCR assay. RNA was extracted from all samples and reverse transcribed into cDNA as template for TCR sequencing. First-strand cDNA was synthesized with SuperScript III using a 2:1 mix of oligo-dT and random hexamers. A synthetic immune receptor repertoire was used to gauge amplification bias, and whatever bias remained was removed computationally. The authors' pipeline ran thus. Raw reads were preprocessed for error removal, and CDR3 was defined according to IMGT conventions as running from the conserved cysteine to phenylalanine. Clonality was calculated as 1 minus Shannon entropy normalized by log2 of the number of productive unique TCRs. Whether each scalp clone was CD4 or CD8 was inferred by checking scalp TCRbeta sequences against the CD4 and CD8 repertoires from sorted blood. Drawn from immuneACCESS, this table holds only the in-frame rearrangements with V and J called that TCRdb kept. Clones are partly lost; checked studies trace under half to an unresolved V gene and leave the rest unexplained. V and J calls and clone size are given by that table; D and trimming were obtained from the DNA. This sample lists a few hundred thousand clones; around two fifths were detected once. Almost 0.5% of the sample is taken by the ten largest.

This clone was counted a few times. Its antigen is still unknown. Base qualities are not at hand, and no much larger clone is one base apart. The chain links TRBV25-1 with TRBJ2-5, with no confidently assigned D gene. Sequencing was performed on CD4+ T cells sorted from blood, taken at approximately week 31, from a patient treated with tofacitinib. This sequence originates from a human donor with alopecia areata. The CDR3 protein: CASSLVETQETQYF. The nucleotides are TGTGCCAGCAGTCTTGTTGAGACACAAGAGACCCAGTACTTC.